This T cell receptor (beta chain) was identified in a study of beta chain features in type 1 diabetes. Expressed TCRB transcripts were sequenced because the isolated RNA had all been reverse transcribed beforehand. Clones were read by immunoSEQ multiplex PCR, and TCRdb kept only the in-frame ones, dropping some. The sample has 300,000 to 350,000 clones, approximately 8% seen once. This clone was seen a few times. Its antigen is unidentified. Findings and caveats of the study: A closer apparent resemblance between naive, central memory and Treg TCRB repertoires was seen in patients than in healthy donors. Sequencing the cDNA could make cells with high TCR expression show up more than they should. Diminished insertions and augmented deletions at VDJ junctions characterized type 1 diabetes patients.

With 7 bases clipped from V and 7 bases from J, the junction kept 4 bases outside the gene matches. This CDR3 contains 12 residues. Germline V CDR1 and CDR2: MNHEY, SVGAGI. This rearrangement joins TRBV6-5 to TRBJ2-7; 10 nucleotides line up with TRBD2. This TCR was recovered from a woman under 30 in good health. Sequenced input: central memory CD4+ T cells from blood. The CDR3 is CASKSGRGEQYF. CDR3 in DNA: TGTGCCAGCAAAAGCGGGAGGGGAGAGCAGTACTTC.